The rows below give T cell receptor beta chains drawn from one sample of a study of human CD8 memory T cell subsets. From its re-call of the 5' RACE reads, TCRdb lists each CDR3 protein once, without DNA. This sample contains about 7,000 distinct CDR3 sequences. The sequenced sample was CD8+ stem-like memory T cells (TSCM and TCM) sorted from PBMCs. Receptor source: a human donor in good health. Both conserved end residues are part of each CDR3. Each record gives: V gene, CDR3 length, clone size, J gene, CDR3 protein. Size values are once, few and many counts, or a class for expanded clones, and some rows have none.

TRBV11-2	13	NA	TRBJ2-4	CASSLVTRATQYF
TRBV18	15	NA	TRBJ2-2	CASSPIDDSTGELFF
TRBV12-3/TRBV12-4	14	NA	TRBJ2-1	CASKGLASYNEQFF
TRBV15	16	NA	TRBJ2-7	CATSRDEGPGSYEQYF
TRBV10-2	12	medium-sized	TRBJ2-2	CASRGGAGELFF
TRBV7-9	14	NA	TRBJ1-4	CASWDGLTDEKLFF
TRBV27	14	NA	TRBJ2-7	CASSLNRGAYEQYF
TRBV6-5	16	NA	TRBJ2-3	CASSPLAGGPRDTQYF
TRBV5-1	14	medium-sized	TRBJ2-3	CASSLERSTDTQYF
TRBV12-3/TRBV12-4	17	NA	TRBJ1-4	CASSLGIKDTRNEKLFF
TRBV28	16	NA	TRBJ2-1	CASSPDPGLTGDEQFF
TRBV11-3	16	NA	TRBJ2-2	CASSPTSGRHTGELFF
TRBV3-1	13	medium-sized	TRBJ2-5	CASSPTEQETQYF
TRBV27	15	NA	TRBJ1-2	CASSLIGTGLKGYTF
TRBV7-9	12	NA	TRBJ1-2	CASSFQGAGYTF
TRBV29-1	11	medium-sized	TRBJ2-7	CSVEESYEQYF
TRBV9	14	NA	TRBJ1-1	CASSVSGVLAEAFF
TRBV7-9	15	NA	TRBJ2-3	CASSLAHGTTDTQYF
TRBV7-9	13	NA	TRBJ2-7	CASSPSDRDEQYF
TRBV29-1	11	medium-sized	TRBJ2-7	CSVTGRGEQYF
TRBV7-8	14	NA	TRBJ1-5	CASSFAGANQPQHF
TRBV7-2	13	NA	TRBJ2-3	CASSLVSTDTQYF
TRBV21-1	16	NA	TRBJ2-7	CASSNVRRTDSYEQYF
TRBV6-2/TRBV6-3	19	NA	TRBJ2-5	CASRKKGTGREVPRETQYF
TRBV10-2	16	NA	TRBJ2-1	CASSGERENGLHEQFF
TRBV5-1	20	medium-sized	TRBJ2-5	CASRAVHGITGEMGQETQYF
TRBV28	15	NA	TRBJ2-5	CASSLGLAGKETQYF
TRBV28	15	NA	TRBJ1-4	CASSLPRGGFEKLFF
TRBV30	14	NA	TRBJ1-2	CAWSPAVRAGRYTF
TRBV27	14	NA	TRBJ2-2	CASKADYSTGELFF
TRBV6-1	15	NA	TRBJ1-1	CASSEANQGANEAFF
TRBV23-1	16	NA	TRBJ1-5	CASSQGSRSFNQPQHF
TRBV30	17	medium-sized	TRBJ2-1	CAWSVGSGRRSYNEQFF
TRBV12-3/TRBV12-4	16	NA	TRBJ2-3	CASRTHAGLSTDTQYF
TRBV28	16	medium-sized	TRBJ1-1	CASSLSLSGGWTEAFF
TRBV12-3/TRBV12-4	14	NA	TRBJ2-3	CASSHSGGTDTQYF
TRBV3-1	13	NA	TRBJ2-1	CASSPTSFNEQFF
TRBV28	13	NA	TRBJ2-7	CASSLARGSEQYF
TRBV20-1	16	NA	TRBJ2-2	CSARDEDYLNTGELFF
TRBV20-1	14	medium-sized	TRBJ2-5	CSARPLAVQETQYF
TRBV20-1	13	NA	TRBJ2-5	CSARDWQSETQYF
TRBV15	13	medium-sized	TRBJ1-4	CATSDATNEKLFF
TRBV5-1	15	NA	TRBJ2-1	CASSHRDRGRNEQFF
TRBV6-5	14	NA	TRBJ1-1	CASSYSKGNTEAFF
TRBV30	17	NA	TRBJ2-7	CAWSGPGTGSGTYEQYF